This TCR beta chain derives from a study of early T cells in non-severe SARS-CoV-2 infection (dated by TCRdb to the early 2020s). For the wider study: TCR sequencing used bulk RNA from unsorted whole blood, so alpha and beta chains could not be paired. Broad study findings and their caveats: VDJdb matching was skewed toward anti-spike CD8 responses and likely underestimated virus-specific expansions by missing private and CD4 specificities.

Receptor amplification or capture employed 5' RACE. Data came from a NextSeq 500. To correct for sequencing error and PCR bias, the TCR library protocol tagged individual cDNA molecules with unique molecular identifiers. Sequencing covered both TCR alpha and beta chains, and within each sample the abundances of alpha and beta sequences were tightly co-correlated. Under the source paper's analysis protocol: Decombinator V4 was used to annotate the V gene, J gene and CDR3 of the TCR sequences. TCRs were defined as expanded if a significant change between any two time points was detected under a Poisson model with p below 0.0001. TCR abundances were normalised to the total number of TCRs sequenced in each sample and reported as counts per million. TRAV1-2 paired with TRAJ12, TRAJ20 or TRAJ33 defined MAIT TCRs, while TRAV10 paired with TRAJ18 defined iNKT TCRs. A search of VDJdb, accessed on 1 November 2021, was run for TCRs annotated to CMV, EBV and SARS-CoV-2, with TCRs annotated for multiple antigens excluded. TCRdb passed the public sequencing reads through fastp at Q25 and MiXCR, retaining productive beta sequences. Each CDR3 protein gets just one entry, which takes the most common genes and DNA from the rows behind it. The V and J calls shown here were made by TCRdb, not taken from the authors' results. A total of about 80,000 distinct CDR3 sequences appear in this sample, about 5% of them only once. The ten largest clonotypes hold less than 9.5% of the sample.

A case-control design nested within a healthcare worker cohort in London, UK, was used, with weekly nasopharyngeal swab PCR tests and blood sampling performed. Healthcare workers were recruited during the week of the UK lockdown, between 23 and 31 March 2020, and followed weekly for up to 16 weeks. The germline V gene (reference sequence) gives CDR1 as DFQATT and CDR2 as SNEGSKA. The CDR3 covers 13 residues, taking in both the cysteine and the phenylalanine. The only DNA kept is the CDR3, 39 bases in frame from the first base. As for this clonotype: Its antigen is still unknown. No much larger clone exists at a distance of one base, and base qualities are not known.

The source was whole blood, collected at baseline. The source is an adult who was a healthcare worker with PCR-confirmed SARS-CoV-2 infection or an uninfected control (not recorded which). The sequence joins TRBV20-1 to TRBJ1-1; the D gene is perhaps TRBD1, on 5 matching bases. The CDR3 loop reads CGVGGQGNTEAFF. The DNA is TGCGGTGTTGGAGGCCAGGGGAACACTGAAGCTTTCTTT.